Many counts were recorded for the clone carrying this T cell receptor (beta chain). Its specificity is not known. TCR beta CDR3 regions were amplified from RNA transcripts. TCR CDR3 regions were first amplified by RT-PCR with HTBI primers. From the multiplex PCR reads, TCRdb called clonotypes with MiXCR, one entry per CDR3 protein. Of a few hundred thousand distinct CDR3 sequences in the sample, less than 25% were seen once. This record belongs to a study of T cells in Graves' hyperthyroidism and ophthalmopathy. Study results and limitations: Most expanded thyroid clonotypes above 0.001 also appeared in blood.

Trimming took 5 bases from V and 6 from J; bases not matched to a gene: 21. The CDR3 has 19 residues. Looked up from germline, CDR1 is SGHNT and CDR2 is YENEEA. The sequencing input was blood. This sequence joins TRBV11-3 and TRBJ2-2, with TRBD1 matching 7 bases. The origin of this receptor is a young man with Graves' hyperthyroidism. As DNA, the CDR3 is TGTGCCAGCAGCCTGGGACAGCGTCTAACCCTGGGCGTCTCCGGGGAGCTGTTTTTT. Amino acids: CASSLGQRLTLGVSGELFF. The variable domain in full, with the rest retrieved from reference TRBV11-3 and TRBJ2-2, is EAGVVQSPRYKIIEKKQPVAFWCNPISGHNTLYWYLQNLGQGPELLIRYENEEAVDDSQLPKDRFSAERLKGVDSTLKIQPAELGDSAVYLCASSLGQRLTLGVSGELFFGEGSRLTVL.